The clone carrying this TCR beta chain was seen only once. Its antigen is as yet unknown. The entry originates in a study of cytomegalovirus exposure and HLA in healthy donors. Whole-study results and caveats: According to a later analysis, TCR clusters from the first cohort tended to co-occur in the 120 or so validation repertoires. The dataset shows that most TCR sequences were rare, while some public TCRs occurred in many donors. The listing of roughly 160 TCR beta chains classed them as cytomegalovirus-associated.

Assay: immunoSEQ multiplex PCR; the TCRdb copy retains only in-frame clones and omits some. The sample has approximately 220,000 clones; around 90% are singletons. CDR3 length: 14 amino acids. Trimming stripped 1 base from V and 6 bases from J, with 11 bases between. Per the germline V gene, CDR1 is SGHRS and CDR2 is YFSETQ. This chain connects TRBV5-1 to TRBJ2-1; no reliable D call. The receptor was isolated from a woman between 18 and 29 years old in good health and CMV-seronegative. Material for sequencing was PBMCs. CDR3 nucleotide sequence: TGCGCCAGCAGCTTGACCCGGGTCGGCAATGAGCAGTTCTTC. Encoded protein: CASSLTRVGNEQFF.